The 17 T cell receptor beta chains in this list originate from one sample, sequenced in a study of beta chain features in type 1 diabetes. Expressed TCRB transcripts were sequenced because the entire RNA isolate underwent reverse transcription. Clones were read by immunoSEQ multiplex PCR, and TCRdb kept only the in-frame ones, dropping some. Of 450,000 or so clones listed, roughly 11% are singletons. Sequencing was done on a sample of naive CD4+ T cells from blood. The receptors derive from a woman between 18 and 29 years old in good health.

This clone showed up just a few times. This sequence joins TRBV25-1 and TRBJ2-5; D uncertain. Trimming left V 6 bases short and J 5 bases short, with 10 bases between. CDR1 MGHDK and CDR2 SYGVNS come from the germline V gene. The CDR3 has 12 amino acids. CDR3 loop: CASRRVGETQYF. The CDR3, as DNA: TGTGCCAGCAGACGGGTGGGCGAGACCCAGTACTTC.

In its sample, this clone was seen a few times. The rearrangement uses TRBV18 and TRBJ2-7; D is possibly TRBD1 (6 bases). The CDR3 covers 13 residues. V gave up 2 bases and J gave up 9 bases, with 14 bases separating them. CDR1 is KGHSH, CDR2 LQKENI, per germline. The CDR3 region is CASSPVTGGWQYV. DNA of the CDR3: TGTGCCAGCTCACCAGTGACAGGAGGTTGGCAGTACGTC.

This clone was detected only a few times. V and J are TRBV7-9 and TRBJ2-3; D unresolved. The germline V and J ends were trimmed by 1 base and 5 bases, with 7 bases remaining between them. The CDR3 is 13 residues long. The germline gives CDR1 SEHNR, CDR2 FQNEAQ (reference sequence). This chain's CDR3 is CASSLDEVDTQYF. DNA of the CDR3: TGTGCCAGCAGCTTAGATGAAGTAGATACGCAGTATTTT.

This clone was counted only a few times. The genes are TRBV7-9 and TRBJ2-1; D possibly corresponds to TRBD2 (5 bases). The CDR3 is made up of 15 amino acids. Germline CDR1 reads SEHNR; CDR2 reads FQNEAQ (reference sequence). V was pared by 2 bases and J by 6 bases, with 14 bases between. The CDR3 DNA sequence: TGTGCCAGCAGCTTATCCGGGGTACCCCTCAATGAGCAGTTCTTC. This gives the protein CASSLSGVPLNEQFF.

Many counts were recorded for this clone. The chain couples TRBV30 to TRBJ1-2; D uncertain. The CDR3 runs to 12 residues. The ends were cut back, 2 bases at V and 14 bases at J, with 18 bases in the middle. Germline-derived CDR1 and CDR2 are GTSNPN and SVGIG (reference sequence). The CDR3 loop reads CAWSTNPAAKTF. CDR3 nucleotide sequence: TGTGCCTGGAGTACAAATCCCGCAGCGAAGACCTTC.

This clone was seen more than once but under ten times. This rearrangement joins TRBV5-1 to TRBJ2-1; 10 bases fit TRBD2. After removal of 3 bases from V and 5 bases from J, the junction contained 5 bases not matched to a gene. There are 15 residues in the CDR3. Germline-derived CDR1 and CDR2 are SGHRS and YFSETQ. The CDR3 bases are TGCGCCAGCAGCTCAATAGCGGGGGGCCACAATGAGCAGTTCTTC. Encoded protein: CASSSIAGGHNEQFF.

This sequence joins TRBV29-1 and TRBJ1-5; no clear D gene. Trimming removed 4 bases from V and 2 bases from J, with 15 bases in between. Germline assignment: CDR1 SQVTM and CDR2 ANQGSEA. The CDR3 loop spans 15 amino acids. CDR3 nucleotide sequence: TGCAGCGTTGCCCAGGAGGGCCTGGGCAATCAGCCCCAGCATTTT. Translated: CSVAQEGLGNQPQHF.

This clone was counted a few times. The CDR3 loop is CASSIQGAAKNIQYF. Here the CDR3 DNA reads TGCGCCAGCAGCATACAGGGGGCAGCCAAAAACATTCAGTACTTC. V usage is TRBV5-1 and J usage is TRBJ2-4, with 9 bases matching TRBD1. This CDR3 has 15 residues. The germline gives CDR1 SGHRS, CDR2 YFSETQ. J lost 0 bases, V lost 4 bases, and 2 bases had no gene match.

This clone appeared a few times. V usage is TRBV7-2 and J usage is TRBJ2-3; D remains ambiguous. CDR3 length equals 12 residues. Per germline, CDR1 SGHTA and CDR2 FQGNSA. V shed 2 bases and J shed 10 bases, with 10 bases lying between them. The CDR3 nucleotides read TGTGCCAGCAGCTTATATGTCGGCGCGCAGTATTTT. Its protein product is CASSLYVGAQYF.

This clone appeared many times. This chain joins TRBV29-1 and TRBJ2-7; 7 bases map to TRBD1. The V gene end was trimmed by 7 bases and the J gene end by 0 bases; junction bases not matched to a gene: 6. Germline-derived CDR1 and CDR2 are SQVTM and ANQGSEA. This CDR3 comprises 13 residues. The CDR3 protein is CSARDSSSYEQYV. The DNA of the CDR3 is TGCAGCGCCAGGGACAGCAGCTCCTACGAGCAGTACGTC.

The rearrangement joins TRBV7-9 to TRBJ2-1, with 7 nucleotides matching TRBD2. Losses at the gene ends were 2 bases for V and 8 bases for J; bases not matched to a gene: 6. CDR1 and CDR2 (germline): SEHNR, FQNEAQ (reference sequence). This CDR3 has 14 residues. CDR3 loop: CASSLLGGGDEQFF. The CDR3 DNA reads as TGTGCCAGCAGCTTATTAGGCGGGGGAGATGAGCAGTTCTTC.

The rearrangement uses TRBV14 and TRBJ2-7; weak D call: TRBD2 (5 bases). This CDR3 is 16 amino acids long. The germline V gene has CDR1 SGHDN and CDR2 FVKESK. The germline V and J ends were trimmed by 5 bases and 1 base, with 18 bases remaining between them. DNA of the CDR3: TGTGCCAGCAGCTGCTTATTAATTTGGGAGTCCTACGAGCAGTACGTC. This sequence encodes CASSCLLIWESYEQYV.

This clone showed up just a few times. The chain links TRBV7-2 to TRBJ2-3; unclear D gene. Germline assignment: CDR1 SGHTA and CDR2 FQGNSA. V lost 3 bases and J 8 bases, leaving 9 bases between the germline ends. CDR3 length equals 12 residues. The CDR3 bases are TGTGCCAGCAGCTTTGGGCCGGGTACGCAGTATTTT. Translation gives CASSFGPGTQYF.

The rearrangement links TRBV15 to TRBJ2-3; D gene uncertain. The CDR3 runs 14 residues. CDR1 and CDR2 (germline): LNHNV, YYDKDF (reference sequence). Trimming pared 2 bases from V and 2 bases from J, leaving 8 bases between. CDR3 DNA sequence: TGTGCCACCAGCAGACACCATGACACAGATACGCAGTATTTT. Translating it yields CATSRHHDTDTQYF.

The chain recombines TRBV5-1 with TRBJ2-1, with 8 bases aligning to TRBD1. With 5 bases clipped from V and 5 bases from J, the junction kept 9 bases outside the gene matches. The CDR3 is 15 amino acids. From germline, CDR1 is SGHRS and CDR2 YFSETQ. CDR3: CASRPDPGQDNEQFF. In DNA form, the CDR3 reads TGCGCCAGCAGACCCGACCCGGGACAGGACAATGAGCAGTTCTTC. Supplemented by reference TRBV5-1 and TRBJ2-1, the full variable domain reads KAGVTQTPRYLIKTRGQQVTLSCSPISGHRSVSWYQQTPGQGLQFLFEYFSETQRNKGNFPGRFSGRQFSNSRSEMNVSTLELGDSALYLCASRPDPGQDNEQFFGPGTRLTVL.

CDR3 sequence: CASSSGTSFDEQFF. Here the CDR3 DNA reads TGTGCCAGCAGCAGCGGGACTAGCTTCGATGAGCAGTTCTTC. This chain joins TRBV7-2 and TRBJ2-1; 9 bases are a match to TRBD2. This CDR3 region has 14 residues. V lost 5 bases and J lost 8; bases outside the gene matches: 7. Germline loops: CDR1 SGHTA, CDR2 FQGNSA.

The DNA for the CDR3 is TGTGCCAGCAGCCCAACCGGGCGCGGCACAGATACGCAGTATTTT. Protein sequence: CASSPTGRGTDTQYF. This rearrangement joins TRBV9 to TRBJ2-3; D is unresolved. This CDR3 has 15 residues. V was cut by 4 bases and J by 1 base, with 13 bases left in between. Germline V gene data show CDR1 as SGDLS and CDR2 as YYNGEE.